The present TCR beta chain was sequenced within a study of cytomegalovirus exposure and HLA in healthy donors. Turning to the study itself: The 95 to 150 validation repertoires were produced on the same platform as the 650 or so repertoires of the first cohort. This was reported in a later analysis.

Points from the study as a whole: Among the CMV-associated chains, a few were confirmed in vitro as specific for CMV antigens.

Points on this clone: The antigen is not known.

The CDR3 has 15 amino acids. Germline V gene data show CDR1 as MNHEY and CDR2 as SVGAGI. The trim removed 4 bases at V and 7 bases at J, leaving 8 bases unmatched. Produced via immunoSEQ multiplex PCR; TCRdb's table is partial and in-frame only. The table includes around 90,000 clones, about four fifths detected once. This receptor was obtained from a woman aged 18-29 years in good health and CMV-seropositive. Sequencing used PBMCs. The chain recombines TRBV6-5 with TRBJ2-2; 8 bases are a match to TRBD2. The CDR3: CASSFRRGASGELFF. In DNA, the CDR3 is TGTGCCAGCAGTTTTCGGCGGGGGGCTAGCGGGGAGCTGTTTTTT.